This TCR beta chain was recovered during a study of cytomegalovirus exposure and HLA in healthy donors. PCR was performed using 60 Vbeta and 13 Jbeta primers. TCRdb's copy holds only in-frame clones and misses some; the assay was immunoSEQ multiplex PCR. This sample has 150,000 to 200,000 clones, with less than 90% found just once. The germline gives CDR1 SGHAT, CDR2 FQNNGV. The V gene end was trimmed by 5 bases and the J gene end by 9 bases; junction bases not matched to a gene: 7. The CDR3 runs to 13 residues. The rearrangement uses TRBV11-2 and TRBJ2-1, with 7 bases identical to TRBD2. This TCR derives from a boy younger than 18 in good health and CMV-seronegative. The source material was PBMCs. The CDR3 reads CASSPLARREQFF. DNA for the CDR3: TGTGCCAGCAGCCCACTAGCGCGGCGTGAGCAGTTCTTC.